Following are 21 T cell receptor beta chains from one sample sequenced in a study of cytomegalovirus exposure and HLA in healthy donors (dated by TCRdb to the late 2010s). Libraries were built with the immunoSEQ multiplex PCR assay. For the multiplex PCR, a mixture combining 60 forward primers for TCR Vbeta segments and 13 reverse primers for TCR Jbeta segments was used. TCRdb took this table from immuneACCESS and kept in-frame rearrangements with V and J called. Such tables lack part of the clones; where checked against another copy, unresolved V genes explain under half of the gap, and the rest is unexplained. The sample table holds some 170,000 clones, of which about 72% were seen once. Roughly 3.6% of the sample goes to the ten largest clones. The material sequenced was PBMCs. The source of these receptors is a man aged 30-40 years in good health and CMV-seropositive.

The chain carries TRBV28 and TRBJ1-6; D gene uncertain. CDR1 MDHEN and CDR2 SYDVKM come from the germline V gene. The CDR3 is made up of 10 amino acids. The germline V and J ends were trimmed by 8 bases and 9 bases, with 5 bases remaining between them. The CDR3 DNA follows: TGTGCCAGCGGGCCTTCACCCCTCCACTTT. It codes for CASGPSPLHF.

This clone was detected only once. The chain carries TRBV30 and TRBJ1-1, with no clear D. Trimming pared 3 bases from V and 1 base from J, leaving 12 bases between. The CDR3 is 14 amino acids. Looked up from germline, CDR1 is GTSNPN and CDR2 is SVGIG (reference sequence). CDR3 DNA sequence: TGTGCCTGGAGCCACCAATTCGGGAACACTGAAGCTTTCTTT. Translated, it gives CAWSHQFGNTEAFF.

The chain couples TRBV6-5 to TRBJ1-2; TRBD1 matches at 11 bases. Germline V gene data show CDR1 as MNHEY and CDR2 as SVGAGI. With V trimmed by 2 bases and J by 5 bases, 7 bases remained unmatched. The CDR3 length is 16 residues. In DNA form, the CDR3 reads TGTGCCAGCAGTTACCACCCGGGACAGGGGGAGTATGGCTACACCTTC. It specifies CASSYHPGQGEYGYTF.

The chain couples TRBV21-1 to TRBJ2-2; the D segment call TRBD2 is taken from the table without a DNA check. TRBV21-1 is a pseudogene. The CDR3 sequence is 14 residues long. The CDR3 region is CASSKVRNTGELFF. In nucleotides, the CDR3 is TGTGCCAGCAGCAAAGTGAGGAACACCGGGGAGCTGTTTTTT.

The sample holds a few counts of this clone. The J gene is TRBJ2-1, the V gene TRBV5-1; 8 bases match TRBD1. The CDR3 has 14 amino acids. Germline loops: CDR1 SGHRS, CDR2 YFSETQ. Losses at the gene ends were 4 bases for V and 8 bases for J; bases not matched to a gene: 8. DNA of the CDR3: TGCGCCAGCAGCACCGACAGGGGAATCGATGAGCAGTTCTTC. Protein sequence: CASSTDRGIDEQFF.

The CDR3 loop is CASIPGNTEAFF. The CDR3 region has the DNA TGTGCCAGCATTCCAGGGAACACTGAAGCTTTCTTT. V usage is TRBV7-9 and J usage is TRBJ1-1; D is uncertain. The germline V and J ends were trimmed by 7 bases and 1 base, with 7 bases remaining between them. The germline V gene encodes CDR1 SEHNR and CDR2 FQNEAQ (reference sequence). The CDR3 totals 12 residues. Filled out from reference TRBV7-9 and TRBJ1-1, the complete variable domain reads DTGVSQNPRHKITKRGQNVTFRCDPISEHNRLYWYRQTLGQGPEFLTYFQNEAQLEKSRLLSDRFSAERPKGSFSTLEIQRTEQGDSAMYLCASIPGNTEAFFGQGTRLTVV.

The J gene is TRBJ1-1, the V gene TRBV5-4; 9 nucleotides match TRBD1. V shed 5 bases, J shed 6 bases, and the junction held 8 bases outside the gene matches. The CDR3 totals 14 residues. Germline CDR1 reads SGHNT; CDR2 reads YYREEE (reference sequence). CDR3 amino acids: CASSRRTGEAEAFF. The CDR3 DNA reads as TGTGCCAGCAGTCGACGGACAGGGGAGGCTGAAGCTTTCTTT.

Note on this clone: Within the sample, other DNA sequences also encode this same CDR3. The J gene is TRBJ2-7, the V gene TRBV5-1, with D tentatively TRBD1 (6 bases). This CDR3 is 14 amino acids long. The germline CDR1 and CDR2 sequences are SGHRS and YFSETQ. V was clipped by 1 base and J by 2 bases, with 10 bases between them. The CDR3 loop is CASSLRQGTYEQYF. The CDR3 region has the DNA TGCGCCAGCAGCTTGCGTCAGGGGACCTACGAGCAGTACTTC.

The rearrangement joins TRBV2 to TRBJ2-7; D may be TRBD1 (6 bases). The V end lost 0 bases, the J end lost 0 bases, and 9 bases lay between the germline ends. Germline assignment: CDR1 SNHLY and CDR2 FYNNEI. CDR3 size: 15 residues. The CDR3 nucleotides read TGTGCCAGCAGTGAAGCAACAGGGAGCTCCTACGAGCAGTACTTC. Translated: CASSEATGSSYEQYF. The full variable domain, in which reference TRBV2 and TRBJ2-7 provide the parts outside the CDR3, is EPEVTQTPSHQVTQMGQEVILRCVPISNHLYFYWYRQILGQKVEFLVSFYNNEISEKSEIFDDQFSVERPDGSNFTLKIRSTKLEDSAMYFCASSEATGSSYEQYFGPGTRLTVT.

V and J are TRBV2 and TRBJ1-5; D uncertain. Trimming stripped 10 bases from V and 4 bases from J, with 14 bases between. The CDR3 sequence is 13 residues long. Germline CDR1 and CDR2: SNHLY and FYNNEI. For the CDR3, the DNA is TGTGCCACCCGCTACGCAAGTAATCAGCCCCAGCATTTT. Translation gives CATRYASNQPQHF.

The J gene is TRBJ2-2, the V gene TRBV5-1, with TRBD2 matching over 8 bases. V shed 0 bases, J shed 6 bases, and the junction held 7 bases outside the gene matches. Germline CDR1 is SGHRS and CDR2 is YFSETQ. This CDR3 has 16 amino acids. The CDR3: CASSLAAGGSSGELFF. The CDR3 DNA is TGCGCCAGCAGCTTGGCGGCGGGGGGCTCCTCCGGGGAGCTGTTTTTT.

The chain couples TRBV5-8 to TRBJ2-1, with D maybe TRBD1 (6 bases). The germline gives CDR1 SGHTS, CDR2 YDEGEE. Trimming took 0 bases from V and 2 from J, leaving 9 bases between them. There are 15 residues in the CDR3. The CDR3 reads CASSLGEGAYNEQFF. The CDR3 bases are TGTGCCAGCAGCTTGGGTGAGGGGGCCTACAATGAGCAGTTCTTC.

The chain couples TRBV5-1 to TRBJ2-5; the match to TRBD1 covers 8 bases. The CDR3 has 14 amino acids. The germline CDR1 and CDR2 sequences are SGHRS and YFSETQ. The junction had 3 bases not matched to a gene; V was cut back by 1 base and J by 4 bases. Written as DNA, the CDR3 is TGCGCCAGCAGCTTGTTGGGACAGGCAGAGACCCAGTACTTC. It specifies CASSLLGQAETQYF. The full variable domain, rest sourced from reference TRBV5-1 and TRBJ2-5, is KAGVTQTPRYLIKTRGQQVTLSCSPISGHRSVSWYQQTPGQGLQFLFEYFSETQRNKGNFPGRFSGRQFSNSRSEMNVSTLELGDSALYLCASSLLGQAETQYFGPGTRLLVL.

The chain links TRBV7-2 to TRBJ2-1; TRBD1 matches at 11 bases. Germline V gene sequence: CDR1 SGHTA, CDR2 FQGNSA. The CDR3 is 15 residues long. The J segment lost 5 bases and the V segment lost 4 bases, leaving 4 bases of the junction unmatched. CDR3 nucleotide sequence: TGTGCCAGCAGCTCCCGGACAGGGGGCCACAATGAGCAGTTCTTC. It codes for CASSSRTGGHNEQFF.

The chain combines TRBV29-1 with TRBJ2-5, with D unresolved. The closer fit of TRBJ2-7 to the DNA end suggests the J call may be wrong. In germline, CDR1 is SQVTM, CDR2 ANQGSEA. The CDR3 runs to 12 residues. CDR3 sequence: CSVDGGAYEQYF. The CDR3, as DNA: TGCAGCGTTGACGGCGGAGCCTACGAGCAGTACTTC.

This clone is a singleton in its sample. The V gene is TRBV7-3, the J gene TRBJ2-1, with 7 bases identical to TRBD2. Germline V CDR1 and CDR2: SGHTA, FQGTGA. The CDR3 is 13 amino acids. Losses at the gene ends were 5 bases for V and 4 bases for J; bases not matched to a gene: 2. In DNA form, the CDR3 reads TGTGCCAGCAGCGGCGGGGGATACAATGAGCAGTTCTTC. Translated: CASSGGGYNEQFF.

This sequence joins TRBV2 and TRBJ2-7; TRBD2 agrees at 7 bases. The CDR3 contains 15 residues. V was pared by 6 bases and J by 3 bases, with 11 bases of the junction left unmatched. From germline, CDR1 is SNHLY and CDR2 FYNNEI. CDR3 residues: CASRAFRAGDYEQYF. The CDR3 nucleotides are TGTGCCAGCAGGGCCTTTCGGGCGGGGGACTACGAGCAGTACTTC. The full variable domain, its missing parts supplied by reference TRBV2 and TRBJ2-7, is EPEVTQTPSHQVTQMGQEVILRCVPISNHLYFYWYRQILGQKVEFLVSFYNNEISEKSEIFDDQFSVERPDGSNFTLKIRSTKLEDSAMYFCASRAFRAGDYEQYFGPGTRLTVT.

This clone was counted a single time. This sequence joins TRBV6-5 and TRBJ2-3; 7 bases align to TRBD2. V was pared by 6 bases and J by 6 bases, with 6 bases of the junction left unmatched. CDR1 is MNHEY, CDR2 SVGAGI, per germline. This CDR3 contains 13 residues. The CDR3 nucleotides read TGTGCCAGCAGGAAGGGAGGGCGGGATACGCAGTATTTT. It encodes CASRKGGRDTQYF.

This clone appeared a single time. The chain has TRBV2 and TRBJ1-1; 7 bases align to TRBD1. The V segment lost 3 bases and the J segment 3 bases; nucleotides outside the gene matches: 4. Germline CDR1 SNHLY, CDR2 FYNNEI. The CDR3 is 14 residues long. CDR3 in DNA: TGTGCCAGCAGTGACGACAGGGCCTACACTGAAGCTTTCTTT. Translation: CASSDDRAYTEAFF.

The CDR3 loop is CAWSDQASGGNNEQFF. The CDR3 region has the DNA TGTGCCTGGAGCGACCAGGCTAGCGGGGGGAACAATGAGCAGTTCTTC. This sequence joins TRBV30 and TRBJ2-1; 11 bases match TRBD2. The CDR3 is made up of 16 amino acids. V gave up 3 bases and J gave up 5 bases; unmatched junction bases: 9. Germline CDR1 is GTSNPN and CDR2 is SVGIG (reference sequence).

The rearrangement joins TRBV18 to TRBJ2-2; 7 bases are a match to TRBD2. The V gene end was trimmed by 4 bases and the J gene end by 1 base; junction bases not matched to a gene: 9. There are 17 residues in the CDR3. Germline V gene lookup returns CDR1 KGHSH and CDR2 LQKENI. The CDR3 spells CASSRPRIAGNTGELFF. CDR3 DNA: TGTGCCAGCTCACGCCCGAGGATAGCGGGGAACACCGGGGAGCTGTTTTTT.